This T cell receptor beta chain was documented in a study of a mutant IDH1 vaccine in newly diagnosed glioma. Study-level background: Standard pretreatment was either radiotherapy, temozolomide, or, for most, radiochemotherapy with temozolomide. V12 corresponded to week 35 and V13 to week 47.

V was shortened by 1 base and J by 5 bases, with 12 bases between the two germline ends. Germline V gene lookup returns CDR1 SGHDT and CDR2 YYEEEE. CDR3 length: 14 amino acids. With respect to this clone: Antigen specificity is unknown.

Specified time point: week 35, safety follow-up. Vaccination comprised doses that each held 300 ug of mutant IDH1 20-mer peptide, plus topical imiquimod. Only in-frame clones appear in the TCRdb table, and some are missing; sequencing was by immunoSEQ multiplex PCR. This sample carries about 69,000 clones, around nine tenths of them seen once, and the ten largest clones take 1.5% to 2.5%. The clonotype originates from a man aged 25-40 years with glioma. The specimen comprised PBMCs, sampled from a glioma patient whose treatment included an IDH1 peptide vaccine. J is TRBJ2-5 and V is TRBV5-6; unclear D gene. The chain's CDR3 is CASSLLFVVETQYF. The CDR3 nucleotides are TGTGCCAGCAGCTTGCTCTTTGTAGTGGAGACCCAGTACTTC.